The 16 T cell receptor beta chains presented below share a single source sample, sequenced in a study of T cells after posttransplantation cyclophosphamide. Method: immunoSEQ multiplex PCR; TCRdb's copy keeps in-frame clones and lacks some. The sample shows some 35,000 clones, none of them appearing just once. Sequenced sample: PBMCs. These receptors originate from a man in his thirties or forties in good health and a related stem cell transplant donor.

This clone was seen repeatedly, ten times or more. The genes are TRBV9 and TRBJ2-2, with 9 nucleotides matching TRBD1. From germline, CDR1 is SGDLS and CDR2 YYNGEE. The V and J ends lost 2 bases and 3 bases, in that order; junction bases with no gene match: 8. The CDR3 loop spans 17 amino acids. This chain's CDR3 is CASSVALGTGHTGELFF. As DNA, the CDR3 is TGTGCCAGCAGCGTCGCCCTGGGGACAGGGCACACCGGGGAGCTGTTTTTT.

This clone was detected many times. Other nucleotide sequences from this sample produce the same CDR3. The J gene is TRBJ2-7, the V gene TRBV6-5; 9 nucleotides agree with TRBD2. The germline CDR1 and CDR2 sequences are MNHEY and SVGAGI. V gave up 2 bases and J gave up 3 bases; unmatched junction bases: 8. The CDR3 runs 16 residues. The CDR3 DNA reads as TGTGCCAGCAGTTACGGTCGGGCGGGGGGGTACTACGAGCAGTACTTC. This translates into CASSYGRAGGYYEQYF.

Many counts were recorded for this clone. V gene TRBV11-1 combines with J gene TRBJ2-5; D is ambiguous. This CDR3 region has 13 residues. CDR1 is SGHAT and CDR2 is FQDESV in the germline V gene (reference sequence). Trimming stripped 5 bases from V and 0 bases from J, with 7 bases between. CDR3 residues: CASSRDNQETQYF. The CDR3 region has the DNA TGTGCCAGCAGCAGAGACAACCAAGAGACCCAGTACTTC.

In its sample, this clone was seen many times. This chain uses TRBV18 with TRBJ1-1, with a tentative D call TRBD1 (5 bases). Germline V lookup: CDR1 KGHSH, CDR2 LQKENI. Trimming cost V 6 bases and J 2 bases, with 13 bases left between them. The CDR3 spans 14 residues. In DNA, the CDR3 is TGTGCCAGCTCTTCACGACAGACCAACACTGAAGCTTTCTTT. This gives the protein CASSSRQTNTEAFF.

This clone was picked up many times. This rearrangement joins TRBV5-6 to TRBJ2-2, with D unresolved. V lost 2 bases and J 8 bases, leaving 7 bases between the germline ends. Germline CDR1 reads SGHDT; CDR2 reads YYEEEE. The CDR3 has 12 residues. CDR3 nucleotides: TGTGCCAGCAGCTTAGGTGTGGGGGAGCTGTTTTTT. This encodes CASSLGVGELFF.

This clone was found many times. The chain uses TRBV28 and TRBJ1-5; D is uncertain. V was clipped by 2 bases and J by 1 base, with 9 bases between them. Looked up from germline, CDR1 is MDHEN and CDR2 is SYDVKM. The CDR3 is made up of 15 amino acids. CDR3 loop: CASSLDNRSNQPQHF. CDR3 nucleotides: TGTGCCAGCAGTTTAGACAACAGAAGCAATCAGCCCCAGCATTTT.

This clone was counted at least ten times. The chain carries TRBV10-3 and TRBJ1-3; no clear D gene. The germline CDR1 and CDR2 sequences are ENHRY and SYGVKD. V was clipped by 7 bases and J by 0 bases, with 10 bases between them. The CDR3 runs 14 residues. CDR3 DNA sequence: TGTGCCATCAAGGGTGGCCTCTCTGGAAACACCATATATTTT. Its protein is CAIKGGLSGNTIYF.

This clone came up many times. This chain uses TRBV7-2 with TRBJ2-1, with TRBD1 matching over 9 bases. The CDR3 has 15 residues. The junction had 3 bases not matched to a gene; V was cut back by 5 bases and J by 1 base. Germline V CDR1 and CDR2: SGHTA, FQGNSA. The CDR3 here is CASSKGQGSYNEQFF. The DNA of the CDR3 is TGTGCCAGCAGCAAGGGACAGGGTTCCTACAATGAGCAGTTCTTC.

There are many counts of this clone. This chain joins TRBV11-3 and TRBJ2-1; TRBD2 matches 7 bases. The germline V gene has CDR1 SGHNT and CDR2 YENEEA. The CDR3 totals 12 residues. The trim removed 7 bases at V and 6 bases at J, leaving 3 bases unmatched. Here the CDR3 DNA reads TGTGCCAGCAAAGGGAGGGGCAATGAGCAGTTCTTC. Amino acid sequence: CASKGRGNEQFF.

The sample holds many counts of this clone. The genes are TRBV5-1 and TRBJ1-1; 11 bases align to TRBD1. The CDR3 has 15 amino acids. Looked up from germline, CDR1 is SGHRS and CDR2 is YFSETQ. Unmatched junction bases numbered 14, after V lost 6 bases and J lost 10 bases. CDR3 nucleotide sequence: TGCGCCAGCACCAGGGACAGGGGGACACCCGGGGGAGCTTTCTTT. Encoded protein: CASTRDRGTPGGAFF. Combining the CDR3 with reference TRBV5-1 and TRBJ1-1 gives the whole variable domain KAGVTQTPRYLIKTRGQQVTLSCSPISGHRSVSWYQQTPGQGLQFLFEYFSETQRNKGNFPGRFSGRQFSNSRSEMNVSTLELGDSALYLCASTRDRGTPGGAFFGQGTRLTVV.

At least ten counts were recorded for this clone. The chain is built from TRBV28 and TRBJ1-2; 9 bases map to TRBD1. The CDR3 has 15 amino acids. From germline, CDR1 is MDHEN and CDR2 SYDVKM. V dropped 3 bases and J dropped 2; count of bases not matched to a gene: 4. The CDR3 sequence is CASSLAGQGNYGYTF. CDR3 nucleotide sequence: TGTGCCAGCAGTTTGGCGGGACAGGGAAACTATGGCTACACCTTC.

At least ten counts were recorded for this clone. The chain has TRBV19 and TRBJ1-1, with 10 positions matching TRBD1. CDR3 size: 16 residues. The germline gives CDR1 LNHDA, CDR2 SQIVND (reference sequence). V dropped 4 bases and J dropped 5; count of bases not matched to a gene: 10. As DNA, the CDR3 is TGTGCCAGTAGTACCCGACAGGGGGCTTTGGAAACTGAAGCTTTCTTT. It encodes CASSTRQGALETEAFF.

The chain links TRBV29-1 to TRBJ2-2; D is undetermined. V lost 3 bases and J lost 0, with 5 bases in between. Germline V lookup: CDR1 SQVTM, CDR2 ANQGSEA. The CDR3 has 13 residues. In nucleotides, the CDR3 is TGCAGCGTTGATGCGGCGAACACCGGGGAGCTGTTTTTT. This gives the protein CSVDAANTGELFF.

This clone was picked up a small number of times. The CDR3 spells CASSFLSGGGPDTQYF. In DNA, the CDR3 is TGCGCCAGCAGTTTTCTTAGCGGGGGGGGCCCAGATACGCAGTATTTT. The chain is built from TRBV5-1 and TRBJ2-3; 11 bases line up with TRBD2. This CDR3 has 16 amino acids. The germline V gene has CDR1 SGHRS and CDR2 YFSETQ. The V and J ends lost 5 bases and 4 bases, in that order; junction bases with no gene match: 9. Full variable domain (remainder filled in from reference TRBV5-1 and TRBJ2-3): KAGVTQTPRYLIKTRGQQVTLSCSPISGHRSVSWYQQTPGQGLQFLFEYFSETQRNKGNFPGRFSGRQFSNSRSEMNVSTLELGDSALYLCASSFLSGGGPDTQYFGPGTRLTVL.

This clone was seen a handful of times. This chain connects TRBV19 to TRBJ2-3; 7 positions match TRBD2. The V gene's germline CDR1 is LNHDA and CDR2 SQIVND (reference sequence). This CDR3 comprises 15 residues. With V trimmed by 2 bases and J by 0 bases, 2 bases remained unmatched. CDR3 nucleotide sequence: TGTGCCAGTAGTATAAGAGCGGGGAGCACAGATACGCAGTATTTT. Translation: CASSIRAGSTDTQYF.

This clone showed up many times. V gene TRBV12-3 or TRBV12-4 combines with J gene TRBJ1-1; weak D call: TRBD1 (5 bases). The CDR3 covers 15 residues. The V end lost 5 bases, the J end lost 6 bases, and 19 bases lay between the germline ends. The CDR3 bases are TGTGCCAGCAGTGACAACAGGAGGTGGACGTCTGAAGCTTTCTTT. This gives the protein CASSDNRRWTSEAFF.